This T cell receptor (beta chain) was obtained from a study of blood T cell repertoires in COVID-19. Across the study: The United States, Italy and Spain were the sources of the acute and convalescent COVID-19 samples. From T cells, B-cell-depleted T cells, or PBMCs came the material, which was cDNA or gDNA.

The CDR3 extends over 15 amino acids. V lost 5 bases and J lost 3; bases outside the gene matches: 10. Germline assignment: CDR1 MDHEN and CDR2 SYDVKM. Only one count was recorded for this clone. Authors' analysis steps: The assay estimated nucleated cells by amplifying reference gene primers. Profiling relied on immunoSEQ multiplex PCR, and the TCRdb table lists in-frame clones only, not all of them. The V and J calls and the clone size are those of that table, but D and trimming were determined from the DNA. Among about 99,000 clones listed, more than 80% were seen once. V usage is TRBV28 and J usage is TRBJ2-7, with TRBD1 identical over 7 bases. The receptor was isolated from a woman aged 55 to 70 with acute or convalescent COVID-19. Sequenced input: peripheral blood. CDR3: CASSENTGQNYEQYF. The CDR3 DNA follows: TGTGCCAGCAGTGAAAATACGGGACAGAACTACGAGCAGTACTTC.